The entry below describes one T cell receptor beta chain. Antigen: not known. Axillary draining lymph nodes of breast cancer patients supplied the node samples. One entry per CDR3 protein results from TCRdb running MiXCR on the multiplex PCR reads. The profile shows approximately 89,000 distinct CDR3 sequences, roughly 28% of them singletons. The sample originates from a study of breast tumors, draining lymph nodes, adjacent tissues. Study outcomes and limitations: Tumors had less TCR diversity than lymph nodes, more than nontumor tissue.

Trimming took off 5 bases at V and 2 bases at J, with 16 bases between the two ends. This CDR3 is built from 16 residues. The TCR originated in a female donor with breast cancer. Some clones in this sample may be carry-over from other donors' samples. The chain joins TRBV12-3 or TRBV12-4 to TRBJ1-3, with D possibly TRBD1 on 5 matching bases. Sequencing was done on a sample of axillary lymph node tissue. CDR3 sequence: CASSTVVTVAGNTIYF. CDR3 nucleotides: TGTGCCAGCAGTACAGTCGTGACAGTGGCTGGAAACACCATATATTTT.